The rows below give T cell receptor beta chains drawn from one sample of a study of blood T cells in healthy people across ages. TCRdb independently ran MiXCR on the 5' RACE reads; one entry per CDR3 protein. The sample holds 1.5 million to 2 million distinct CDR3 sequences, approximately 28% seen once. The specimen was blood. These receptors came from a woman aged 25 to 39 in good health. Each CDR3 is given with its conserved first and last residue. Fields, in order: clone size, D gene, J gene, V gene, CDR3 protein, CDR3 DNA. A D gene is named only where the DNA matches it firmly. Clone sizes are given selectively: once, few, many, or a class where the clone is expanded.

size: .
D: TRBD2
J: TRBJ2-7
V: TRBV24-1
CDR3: CASGLAGVYYEQYF
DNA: TGTGCCTCCGGACTAGCGGGAGTTTACTACGAGCAGTACTTC

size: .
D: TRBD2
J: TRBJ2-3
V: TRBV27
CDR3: CASSWGSGGTDTQYF
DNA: TGTGCCAGCAGTTGGGGAAGCGGGGGCACAGATACGCAGTATTTT

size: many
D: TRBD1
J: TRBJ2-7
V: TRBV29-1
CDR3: CSVADRGRGFRIHEQYF
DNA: TGCAGCGTGGCTGACAGGGGAAGGGGGTTTAGGATCCACGAGCAGTACTTC

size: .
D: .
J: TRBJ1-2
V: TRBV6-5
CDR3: CASSTSGRRGYGYTF
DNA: TGTGCCAGCAGCACCTCAGGTCGGAGGGGCTATGGCTACACCTTC

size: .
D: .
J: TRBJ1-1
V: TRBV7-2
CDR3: CASSLGAPQSPQSEAFF
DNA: TGTGCCAGCAGCTTAGGGGCCCCACAGAGCCCACAGAGTGAAGCTTTCTTT

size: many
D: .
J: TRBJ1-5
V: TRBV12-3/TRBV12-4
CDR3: CASSFMGGQPQHF
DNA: TGTGCCAGCAGTTTTATGGGGGGTCAGCCCCAGCATTTT

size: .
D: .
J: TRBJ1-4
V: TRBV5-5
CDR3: CASSLLSIATNEKLFF
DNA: TGTGCCAGCAGCTTGTTGTCCATAGCAACTAATGAAAAACTGTTTTTT

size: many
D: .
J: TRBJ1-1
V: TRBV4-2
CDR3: CASSQDLNRVTEAFF
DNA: TGTGCCAGCAGCCAAGATCTCAACAGGGTTACTGAAGCTTTCTTT

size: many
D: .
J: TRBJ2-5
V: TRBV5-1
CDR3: CASSLVPGTETQYF
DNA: TGCGCCAGCAGCTTGGTCCCTGGGACAGAGACCCAGTACTTC

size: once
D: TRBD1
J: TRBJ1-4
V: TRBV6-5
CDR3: CASSRGTETNEKLFF
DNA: TGTGCCAGCAGTAGAGGGACAGAAACTAATGAAAAACTGTTTTTT

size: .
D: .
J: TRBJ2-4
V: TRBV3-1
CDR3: CASSLVYRSGSGGQYF
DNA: TGTGCCAGCAGCCTCGTTTACAGGAGTGGATCAGGAGGGCAGTACTTC

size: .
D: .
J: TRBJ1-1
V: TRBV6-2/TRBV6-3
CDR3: CASSYGGKSNTEAFF
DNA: TGTGCCAGCAGTTACGGAGGCAAGTCGAACACTGAAGCTTTCTTT

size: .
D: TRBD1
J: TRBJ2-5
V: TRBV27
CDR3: CASSRRGGQGRLTETQYF
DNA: TGTGCCAGCAGTCGCCGTGGGGGACAGGGACGTCTTACAGAGACCCAGTACTTC

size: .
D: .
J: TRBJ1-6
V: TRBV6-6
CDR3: CTTSNWGGASNSPLHF
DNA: TGTACCACCTCGAACTGGGGAGGGGCGAGTAATTCACCCCTCCACTTT

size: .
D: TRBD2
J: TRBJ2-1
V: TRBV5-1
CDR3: CASSFPGTSGANEQFF
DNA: TGCGCCAGCAGCTTTCCCGGGACTAGCGGGGCCAATGAGCAGTTCTTC

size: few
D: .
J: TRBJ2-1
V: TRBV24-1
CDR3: CATSDLTEPYNEQFF
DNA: TGTGCCACCAGTGATTTGACAGAGCCCTACAATGAGCAGTTCTTC

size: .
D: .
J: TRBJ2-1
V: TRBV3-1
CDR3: CASSFYICSAGLAGGGNEQFF
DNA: .

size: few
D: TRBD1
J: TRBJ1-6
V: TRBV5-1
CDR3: CASSLELRGRGNSPLHF
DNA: TGCGCCAGCAGCTTGGAACTGAGGGGGCGCGGAAATTCACCCCTCCACTTT

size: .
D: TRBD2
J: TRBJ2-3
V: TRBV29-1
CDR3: CSVGGGGADTQYF
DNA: TGCAGCGTTGGGGGCGGGGGAGCAGATACGCAGTATTTT

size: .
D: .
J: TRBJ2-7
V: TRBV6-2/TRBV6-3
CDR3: CASSWGRMETYEQYF
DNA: TGTGCCAGCAGTTGGGGTAGGATGGAAACCTACGAGCAGTACTTC

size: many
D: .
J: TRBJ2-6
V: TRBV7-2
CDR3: CASSSEGARGANVLTF
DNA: TGTGCCAGCAGCTCGGAGGGGGCGCGGGGGGCCAACGTCCTGACTTTC

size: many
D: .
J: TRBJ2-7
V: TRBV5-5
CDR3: CASTIEVSSYEQYF
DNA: TGTGCCAGTACCATCGAGGTTAGCTCCTACGAGCAGTACTTC

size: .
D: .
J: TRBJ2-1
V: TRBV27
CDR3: CASSSPPIKNEQFF
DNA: TGTGCCAGCAGTTCCCCGCCGATTAAAAATGAGCAGTTCTTC

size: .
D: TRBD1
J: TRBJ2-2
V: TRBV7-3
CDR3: CASSEAGGNTGELFF
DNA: TGTGCCAGCAGCGAGGCAGGGGGCAACACCGGGGAGCTGTTTTTT

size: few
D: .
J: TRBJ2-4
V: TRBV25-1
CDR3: CASSGYLAGRNEQYF
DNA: TGTGCCAGCAGTGGCTACTTAGCCGGGCGGAATGAGCAGTACTTC

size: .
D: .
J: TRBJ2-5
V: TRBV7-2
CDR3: CASSLEGGGLNNEQYF
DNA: TGTGCCAGCAGCTTGGAGGGAGGAGGGTTAAACAATGAGCAGTACTTC

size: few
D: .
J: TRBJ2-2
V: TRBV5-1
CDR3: CASSLYGGPNTGELFF
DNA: TGCGCCAGCAGCTTGTACGGGGGACCAAACACCGGGGAGCTGTTTTTT

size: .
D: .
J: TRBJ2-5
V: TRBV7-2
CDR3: CASSSTGTSYERYF
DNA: TGTGCCAGCAGCTCAACAGGTACCTCCTACGAGCGGTACTTC

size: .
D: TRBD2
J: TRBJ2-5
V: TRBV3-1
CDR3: CASRFSGGADETQYF
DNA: TGTGCCAGCAGGTTCAGCGGGGGGGCCGACGAGACCCAGTACTTC

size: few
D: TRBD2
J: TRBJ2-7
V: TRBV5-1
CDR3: CASSFGLAEFAQYF
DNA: TGCGCCAGCAGCTTTGGACTAGCGGAGTTCGCGCAGTACTTC

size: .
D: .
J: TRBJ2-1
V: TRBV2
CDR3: CASKVGNEQFF
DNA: TGTGCCAGCAAGGTGGGCAATGAGCAGTTCTTC

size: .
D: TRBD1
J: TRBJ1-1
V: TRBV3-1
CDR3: CASSPKGTGGPAFF
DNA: TGTGCCAGCAGCCCCAAGGGGACAGGGGGTCCGGCTTTCTTT

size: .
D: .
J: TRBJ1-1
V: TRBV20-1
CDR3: CSARDASFGAGEAFF
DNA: TGCAGTGCTAGAGATGCCTCTTTTGGGGCAGGGGAAGCTTTCTTT

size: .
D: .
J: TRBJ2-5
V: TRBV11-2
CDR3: CVSSSNSYNNEQYF
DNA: TGTGTCAGCAGCTCCAATTCCTACAACAATGAGCAGTACTTC

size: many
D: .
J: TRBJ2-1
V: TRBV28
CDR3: CASSPPGGARGNEQFF
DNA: TGTGCCAGCAGTCCCCCCGGAGGAGCGAGGGGCAATGAGCAGTTCTTC

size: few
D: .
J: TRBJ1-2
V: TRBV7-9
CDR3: CASGLIGGYGYTF
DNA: TGTGCCAGCGGACTAATCGGGGGGTATGGCTACACCTTC

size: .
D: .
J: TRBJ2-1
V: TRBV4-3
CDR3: CASSQDLRLNEQFF
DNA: TGCGCCAGCAGCCAAGATCTGCGGCTAAATGAGCAGTTCTTC

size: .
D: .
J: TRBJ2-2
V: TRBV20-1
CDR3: CSARDPEHYSGNTGELFF
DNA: TGCAGTGCTAGAGATCCCGAACATTATAGCGGGAACACCGGGGAGCTGTTTTTT

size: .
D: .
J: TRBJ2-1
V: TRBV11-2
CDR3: CASSLERKFSDNEQFF
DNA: TGTGCCAGCAGCTTAGAGCGGAAATTTTCCGACAATGAGCAGTTCTTC

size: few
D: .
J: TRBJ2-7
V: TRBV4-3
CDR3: CASSQMVSREQYF
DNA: TGCGCCAGCAGCCAAATGGTTTCTCGGGAGCAGTACTTC

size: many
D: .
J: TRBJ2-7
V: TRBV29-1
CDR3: CSVERTESSYEQYF
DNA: TGCAGCGTTGAAAGGACTGAGAGCTCCTACGAGCAGTACTTC

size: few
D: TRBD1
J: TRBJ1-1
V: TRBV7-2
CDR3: CASRYRGRIEDTEAFF
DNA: TGTGCCAGCAGGTACAGGGGGCGAATTGAAGACACTGAAGCTTTCTTT

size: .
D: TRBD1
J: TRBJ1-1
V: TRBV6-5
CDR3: CASSSRHRGNTEAFF
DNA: TGTGCCAGCAGTTCGCGCCACAGGGGAAACACTGAAGCTTTCTTT

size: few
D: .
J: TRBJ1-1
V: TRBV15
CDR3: CATSRQVSNTEAFF
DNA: TGTGCCACCAGCAGACAGGTTTCGAACACTGAAGCTTTCTTT

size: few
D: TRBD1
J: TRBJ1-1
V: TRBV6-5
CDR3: CASRRGPAIEAFF
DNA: TGTGCCAGCAGAAGGGGGCCAGCCATTGAAGCTTTCTTT

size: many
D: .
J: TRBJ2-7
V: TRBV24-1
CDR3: CAAPQGGGEQYF
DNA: TGTGCCGCACCGCAGGGAGGAGGCGAGCAGTACTTC

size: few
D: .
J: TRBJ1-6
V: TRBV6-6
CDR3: CASSSPTVSSYNSPLHF
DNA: TGTGCCAGCAGTTCCCCGACAGTCAGCTCCTATAATTCACCCCTCCACTTT

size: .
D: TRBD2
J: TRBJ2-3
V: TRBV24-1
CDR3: CATSDSSGLAYTDTQYF
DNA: TGTGCCACCAGTGATTCCTCCGGACTAGCGTATACAGATACGCAGTATTTT

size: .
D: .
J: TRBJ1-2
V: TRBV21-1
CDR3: CASTKAGTGYTF
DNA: TGTGCCAGCACTAAGGCGGGTACGGGCTACACCTTC

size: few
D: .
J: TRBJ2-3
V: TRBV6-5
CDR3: CASSPRSLPDTQYF
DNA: TGTGCCAGCTCCCCTAGATCGTTACCAGATACGCAGTATTTT

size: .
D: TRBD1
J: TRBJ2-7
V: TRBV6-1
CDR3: CASTSTRDRVNEQYF
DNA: TGTGCCAGCACCTCAACCCGGGACAGGGTCAACGAGCAGTACTTC

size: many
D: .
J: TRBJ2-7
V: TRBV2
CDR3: CASSATAYEQYF
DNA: TGTGCCAGCAGTGCAACAGCTTACGAGCAGTACTTC

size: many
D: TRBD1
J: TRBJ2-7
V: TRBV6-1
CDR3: CASSDRDRGREQYF
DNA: TGTGCCAGCAGTGATAGGGACAGGGGGCGAGAGCAGTACTTC

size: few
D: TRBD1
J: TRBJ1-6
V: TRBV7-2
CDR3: CASSVDRVANSPLHF
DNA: TGTGCCAGCAGCGTCGACAGGGTTGCGAATTCACCCCTCCACTTT